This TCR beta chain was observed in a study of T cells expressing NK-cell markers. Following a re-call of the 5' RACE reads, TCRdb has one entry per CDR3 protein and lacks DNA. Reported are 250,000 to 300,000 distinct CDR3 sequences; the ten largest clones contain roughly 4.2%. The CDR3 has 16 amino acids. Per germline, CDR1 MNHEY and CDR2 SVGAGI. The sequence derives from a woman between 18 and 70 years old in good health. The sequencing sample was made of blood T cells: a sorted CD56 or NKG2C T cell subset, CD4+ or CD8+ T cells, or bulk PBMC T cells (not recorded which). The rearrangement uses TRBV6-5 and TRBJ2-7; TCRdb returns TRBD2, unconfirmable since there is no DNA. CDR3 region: CASSYSPGLAGYGQYF.